This is a list of T cell receptor beta chains from one sample in a study of cytomegalovirus exposure and HLA in healthy donors. Profiling relied on immunoSEQ multiplex PCR, and the TCRdb table lists in-frame clones only, not all of them. Of about 130,000 clones in the sample, approximately 89% are singletons; the top ten hold roughly 1.2%. Sample: PBMCs. These receptors originate from a woman between 18 and 29 years old in good health and CMV-seronegative. Each CDR3 is given with its conserved first and last residue. The order of the fields is V gene, D gene, CDR3 length, J gene, clone size, CDR3 DNA, CDR3 protein. The D gene is left open where the match is weak. Size tells how often a clone was seen (once, few, many) or the class of an expanded clone, and some rows leave it out.

>TRBV15|.|14|TRBJ1-4|.
TGTGCCACCAGCAGGGGGAGGCATAATGAAAAACTGTTTTTT
CATSRGRHNEKLFF
>TRBV5-5|.|16|TRBJ1-1|.
TGTGCCAGCAGCTTGGGGGAGCTTATCAGGGGTGATGAAGCTTTCTTT
CASSLGELIRGDEAFF
>TRBV6-5|.|14|TRBJ1-5|.
TGTGCCAGCAGTTACTCGCCCTTAGAGTGGCCCCAGCATTTT
CASSYSPLEWPQHF
>TRBV19|.|13|TRBJ1-1|.
TGTGCCAGTAGTATGAATAGGGGCCAGGAAGCTTTCTTT
CASSMNRGQEAFF
>TRBV5-1|TRBD1|14|TRBJ1-1|.
TGCGCCAGCAGCACAGGACAGGCGTACTTTGAAGCTTTCTTT
CASSTGQAYFEAFF
>TRBV19|.|14|TRBJ1-1|.
TGTGCCAGTACCACCGGGCGGGCAACCACTGAAGCTTTCTTT
CASTTGRATTEAFF
>TRBV5-1|.|15|TRBJ2-6|.
TGCGCCAGCAGCCTAAGGACAGAGGAGGTCAACGTCCTGACTTTC
CASSLRTEEVNVLTF
>TRBV11-3|TRBD1|16|TRBJ2-5|.
TGTGCCAGCAGCTTGGGGACAGGGGGACACCAAGAGACCCAGTACTTC
CASSLGTGGHQETQYF
>TRBV29-1|TRBD1|16|TRBJ2-7|once
TGCAGCGTTGAAGGCGCGAAGACAGGGAACTCCTACGAGCAGTACTTC
CSVEGAKTGNSYEQYF
>TRBV18|.|14|TRBJ1-2|.
TGTGCCAGCTCACTGCGACAGGTTACTTATGGCTACACCTTC
CASSLRQVTYGYTF
>TRBV2|TRBD1|11|TRBJ2-1|.
TGTGCCAGCAGCGGTGGACAGGGTGGGGTCTTC
CASSGGQGGVF
>TRBV5-1|.|15|TRBJ1-6|.
TGCGCCAGCAGCCTGGAGACAGTCCCAAATTCACCCCTCCACTTT
CASSLETVPNSPLHF
>TRBV18|TRBD1|14|TRBJ1-3|many
TGTGCCAGCTCACCCTCGGGACAGCGAAACACCATATATTTT
CASSPSGQRNTIYF
>TRBV6-5|.|13|TRBJ2-7|once
TGTGCCAGCAGTTACTCAGCGCGCTACGAGCAGTACTTC
CASSYSARYEQYF
>TRBV5-1|.|13|TRBJ2-7|.
TGCGCCAGCAGCCAGGCGGGGGCCCACGAGCAGTACTTC
CASSQAGAHEQYF
>TRBV10-3|TRBD1|12|TRBJ2-7|.
TGTGCCACAACAGGGACAGCCTACGAGCAGTACTTC
CATTGTAYEQYF
>TRBV4-2|.|15|TRBJ1-5|.
TGTGCCAGCAGCCAAGATACGGGGTTCGGGCAGCCCCAGCATTTT
CASSQDTGFGQPQHF
>TRBV7-9|.|12|TRBJ2-7|.
TGTGCCAGCAGCAAAATCCTAAGCGAGCAGTACTTC
CASSKILSEQYF
>TRBV5-1|TRBD2|14|TRBJ2-5|.
TGCGCCAGCTCTGGTGGGGGGGACCAAGAGACCCAGTACTTC
CASSGGGDQETQYF
>TRBV18|.|14|TRBJ2-1|.
TGTGCCAGCTCACCCGGGACAATTTACAATGAGCAGTTCTTC
CASSPGTIYNEQFF